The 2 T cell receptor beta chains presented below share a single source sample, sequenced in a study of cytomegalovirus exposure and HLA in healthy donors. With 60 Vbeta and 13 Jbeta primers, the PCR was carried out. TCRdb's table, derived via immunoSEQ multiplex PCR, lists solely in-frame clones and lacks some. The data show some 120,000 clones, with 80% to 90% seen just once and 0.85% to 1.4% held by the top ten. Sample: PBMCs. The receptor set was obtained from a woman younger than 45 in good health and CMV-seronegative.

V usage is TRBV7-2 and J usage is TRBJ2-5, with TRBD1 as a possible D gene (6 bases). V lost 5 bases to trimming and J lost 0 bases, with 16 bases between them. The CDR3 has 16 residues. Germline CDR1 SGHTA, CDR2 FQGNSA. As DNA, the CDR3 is TGTGCCAGCAGCCTAGGGACACTCGCGTACCAAGAGACCCAGTACTTC. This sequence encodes CASSLGTLAYQETQYF.

CDR3 bases: TGTGCCAGTAGTATGCAGGGTAGTTATGGCTACACCTTC. Amino acid sequence: CASSMQGSYGYTF. This chain joins TRBV19 and TRBJ1-2; possibly TRBD1 for D (5 bases). Germline CDR1 LNHDA, CDR2 SQIVND (reference sequence). CDR3 length equals 13 residues. V lost 3 bases to trimming and J lost 5 bases, with 10 bases between them. Combining the CDR3 with reference TRBV19 and TRBJ1-2 gives the whole variable domain DGGITQSPKYLFRKEGQNVTLSCEQNLNHDAMYWYRQDPGQGLRLIYYSQIVNDFQKGDIAEGYSVSREKKESFPLTVTSAQKNPTAFYLCASSMQGSYGYTFGSGTRLTVV.